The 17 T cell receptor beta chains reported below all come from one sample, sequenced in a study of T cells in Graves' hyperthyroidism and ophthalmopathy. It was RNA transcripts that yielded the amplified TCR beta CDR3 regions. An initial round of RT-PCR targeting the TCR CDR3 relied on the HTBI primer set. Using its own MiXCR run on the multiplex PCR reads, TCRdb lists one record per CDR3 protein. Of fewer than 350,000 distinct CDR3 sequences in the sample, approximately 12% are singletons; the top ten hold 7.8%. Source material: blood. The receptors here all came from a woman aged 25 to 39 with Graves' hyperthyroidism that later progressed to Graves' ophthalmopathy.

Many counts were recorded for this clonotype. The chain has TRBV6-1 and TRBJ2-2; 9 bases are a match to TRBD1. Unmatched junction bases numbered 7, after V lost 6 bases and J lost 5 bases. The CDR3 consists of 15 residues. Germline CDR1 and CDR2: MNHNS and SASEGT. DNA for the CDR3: TGTGCCAGCAGGACCGGGACAGGGTATACCGGGGAGCTGTTTTTT. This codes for CASRTGTGYTGELFF.

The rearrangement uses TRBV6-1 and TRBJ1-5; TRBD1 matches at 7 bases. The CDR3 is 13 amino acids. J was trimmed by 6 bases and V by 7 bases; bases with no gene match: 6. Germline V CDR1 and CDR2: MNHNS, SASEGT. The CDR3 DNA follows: TGTGCCAGCACCCTCGACAGGGCTCAGCCCCAGCATTTT. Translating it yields CASTLDRAQPQHF.

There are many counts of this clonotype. This chain's CDR3 is CASSIFSGTGAGDEQFF. CDR3 nucleotide sequence: TGTGCCAGCAGCATATTCTCTGGGACAGGGGCAGGTGATGAGCAGTTCTTC. The rearrangement links TRBV6-1 to TRBJ2-1; 10 nucleotides line up with TRBD1. This CDR3 region has 17 residues. With 6 bases clipped from V and 8 bases from J, the junction kept 16 bases outside the gene matches. Germline-derived CDR1 and CDR2 are MNHNS and SASEGT.

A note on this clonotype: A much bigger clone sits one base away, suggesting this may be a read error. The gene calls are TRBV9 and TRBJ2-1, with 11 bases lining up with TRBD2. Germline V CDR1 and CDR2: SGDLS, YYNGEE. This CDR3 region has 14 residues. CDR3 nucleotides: TGTGCCACCAGCGTTGGGACTAGCGGACGTGAGCAGTTCTTC. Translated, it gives CATSVGTSGREQFF.

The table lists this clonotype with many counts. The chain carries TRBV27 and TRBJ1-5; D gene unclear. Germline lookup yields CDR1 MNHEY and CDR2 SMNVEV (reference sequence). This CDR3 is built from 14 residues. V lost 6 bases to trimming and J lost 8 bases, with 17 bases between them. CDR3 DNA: TGTGCCAGCAGCGGGTCCTGGGAGGGAGAGCCCCAGCATTTT. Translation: CASSGSWEGEPQHF.

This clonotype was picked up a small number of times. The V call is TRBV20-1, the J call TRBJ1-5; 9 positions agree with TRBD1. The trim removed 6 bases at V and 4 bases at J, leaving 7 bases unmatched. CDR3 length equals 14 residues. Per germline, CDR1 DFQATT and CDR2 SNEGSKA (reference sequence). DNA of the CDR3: TGCAGTGCCCAGAGGACAGGGGCAAATCAGCCCCAGCATTTT. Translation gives CSAQRTGANQPQHF.

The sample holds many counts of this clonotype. The chain's CDR3 is CASSSPGTGVETQYF. The CDR3 nucleotides are TGTGCCAGCAGTTCTCCCGGGACAGGGGTGGAGACCCAGTACTTC. The chain uses TRBV27 and TRBJ2-5; 10 bases are a match to TRBD1. Germline CDR1 MNHEY, CDR2 SMNVEV (reference sequence). The junction had 7 bases not matched to a gene; V was cut back by 4 bases and J by 5 bases. The CDR3 runs 15 residues.

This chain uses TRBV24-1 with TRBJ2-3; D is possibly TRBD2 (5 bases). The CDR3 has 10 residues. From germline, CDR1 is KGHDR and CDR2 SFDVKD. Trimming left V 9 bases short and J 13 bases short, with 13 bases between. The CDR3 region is CATAGLYKYF. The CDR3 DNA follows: TGTGCCACCGCTGGACTGTATAAGTATTTT.

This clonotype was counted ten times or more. The CDR3 DNA is TGCGCCAGCAGCTTGGCCGGAAAGGGTCGGGGCAATGAGCAGTTCTTC. Its protein product is CASSLAGKGRGNEQFF. This chain connects TRBV5-1 to TRBJ2-1; possible D gene TRBD2, 5 bases. CDR1 and CDR2 (germline): SGHRS, YFSETQ. V lost 0 bases, J lost 6 bases, and 16 bases lay in between. This CDR3 comprises 16 residues.

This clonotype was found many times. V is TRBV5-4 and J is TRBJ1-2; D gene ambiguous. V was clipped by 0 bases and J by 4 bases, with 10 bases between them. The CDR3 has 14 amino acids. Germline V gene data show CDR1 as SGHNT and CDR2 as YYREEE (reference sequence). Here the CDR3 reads CASSLAGNLYGYTF. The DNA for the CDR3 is TGTGCCAGCAGCTTGGCGGGAAACCTCTATGGCTACACCTTC.

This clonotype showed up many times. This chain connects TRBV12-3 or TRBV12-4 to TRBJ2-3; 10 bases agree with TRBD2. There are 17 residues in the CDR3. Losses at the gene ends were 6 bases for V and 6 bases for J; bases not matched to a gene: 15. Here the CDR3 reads CASSMEREGTSVDTQYF. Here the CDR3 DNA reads TGTGCCAGCAGCATGGAGCGGGAGGGGACGTCGGTTGATACGCAGTATTTT.

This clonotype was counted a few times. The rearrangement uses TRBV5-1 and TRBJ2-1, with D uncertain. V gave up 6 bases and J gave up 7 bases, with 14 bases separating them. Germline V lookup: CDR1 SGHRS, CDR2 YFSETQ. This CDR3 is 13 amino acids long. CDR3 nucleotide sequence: TGCGCCAGCAACTCAGATTTGGCGAATGAGCAGTTCTTC. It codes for CASNSDLANEQFF.

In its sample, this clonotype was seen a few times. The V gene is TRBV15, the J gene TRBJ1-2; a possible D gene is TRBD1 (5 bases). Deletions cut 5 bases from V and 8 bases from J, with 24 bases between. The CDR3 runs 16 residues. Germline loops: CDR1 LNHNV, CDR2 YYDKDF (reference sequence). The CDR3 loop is CATSSMGGTDPWGYTF. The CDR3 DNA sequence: TGTGCCACCAGCTCCATGGGGGGGACGGACCCCTGGGGCTACACCTTC. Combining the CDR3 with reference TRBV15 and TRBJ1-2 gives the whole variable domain DAMVIQNPRYQVTQFGKPVTLSCSQTLNHNVMYWYQQKSSQAPKLLFHYYDKDFNNEADTPDNFQSRRPNTSFCFLDIRSPGLGDTAMYLCATSSMGGTDPWGYTFGSGTRLTVV.

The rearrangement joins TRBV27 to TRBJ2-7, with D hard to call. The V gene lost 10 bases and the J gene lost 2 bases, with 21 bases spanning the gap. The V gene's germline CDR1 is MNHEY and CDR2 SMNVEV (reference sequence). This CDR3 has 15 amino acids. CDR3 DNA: TGTGCCACCCAAAGAAGTGGGGAAACGACCTACGAGCAGTACTTC. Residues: CATQRSGETTYEQYF.

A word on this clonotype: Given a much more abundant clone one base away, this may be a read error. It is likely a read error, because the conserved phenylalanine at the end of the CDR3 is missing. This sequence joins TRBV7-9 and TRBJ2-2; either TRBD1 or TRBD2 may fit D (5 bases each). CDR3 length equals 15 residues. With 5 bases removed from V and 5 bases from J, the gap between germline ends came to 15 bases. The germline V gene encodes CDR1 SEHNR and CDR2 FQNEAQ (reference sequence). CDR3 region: CASSRDGIGTGELFS. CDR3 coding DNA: TGTGCCAGCAGCCGGGACGGAATTGGGACCGGGGAGCTGTTTTCT.

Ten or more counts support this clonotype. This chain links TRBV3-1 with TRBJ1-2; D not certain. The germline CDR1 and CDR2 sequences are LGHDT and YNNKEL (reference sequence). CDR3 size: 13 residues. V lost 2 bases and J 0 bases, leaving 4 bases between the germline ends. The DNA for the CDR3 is TGTGCCAGCAGCCAATCCACTAACTATGGCTACACCTTC. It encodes CASSQSTNYGYTF.

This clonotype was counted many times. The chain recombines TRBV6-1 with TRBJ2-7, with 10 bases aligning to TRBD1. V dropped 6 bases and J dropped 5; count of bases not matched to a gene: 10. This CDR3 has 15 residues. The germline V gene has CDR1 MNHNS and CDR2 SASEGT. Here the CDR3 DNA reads TGTGCCAGCAGCAGACAGGGGGCGATCGGCGACGAGCAGTACTTC. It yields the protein CASSRQGAIGDEQYF.